The next 4 T cell receptor beta chains were all read from a single sample in a study of cytomegalovirus exposure and HLA in healthy donors. 13 Jbeta primers and 60 Vbeta primers were used for the PCR. Only in-frame clones appear in the TCRdb table, and some are missing; sequencing was by immunoSEQ multiplex PCR. This table has roughly 97,000 clones, around 73% appearing once. Sequencing was performed on PBMCs. These receptors all come from a woman aged 40 to 50 in good health and CMV-seronegative.

The chain joins TRBV13 to TRBJ2-1; 7 bases align to TRBD2. The V gene end was trimmed by 1 base and the J gene end by 8 bases; junction bases not matched to a gene: 8. Germline CDR1 and CDR2: PRHDT and FYEKMQ (reference sequence). The CDR3 is made up of 15 amino acids. CDR3 in DNA: TGTGCCAGCAGCTTAGCGGGGGGTCTGATCCATGAGCAGTTCTTC. Protein sequence: CASSLAGGLIHEQFF.

The chain recombines TRBV28 with TRBJ2-7, with 10 bases lining up with TRBD2. Germline trimming cut 3 bases from V and 0 bases from J; bases unmatched to any gene: 2. CDR1 is MDHEN, CDR2 SYDVKM, per germline. CDR3 length equals 15 residues. The CDR3 loop reads CASSLSGRASYEQYF. CDR3 bases: TGTGCCAGCAGTTTGAGCGGGAGGGCCTCCTACGAGCAGTACTTC.

The chain joins TRBV9 to TRBJ2-7; 8 nucleotides agree with TRBD1. The V gene's germline CDR1 is SGDLS and CDR2 YYNGEE. V lost 4 bases to trimming and J lost 7 bases; unmatched junction nucleotides: 10. The CDR3 totals 14 residues. The CDR3 DNA follows: TGTGCCAGCAGCCCCCGGACAGGGCGTGAGGAGCAGTACTTC. Amino acid sequence: CASSPRTGREEQYF.

The J gene is TRBJ2-1, the V gene TRBV5-4, with TRBD2 matching 7 bases. Germline loops: CDR1 SGHNT, CDR2 YYREEE (reference sequence). CDR3 length equals 16 residues. The V and J ends lost 2 bases and 6 bases, in that order; junction bases with no gene match: 11. CDR3 in amino acids: CASSFEGRAPVNEQFF. Here the CDR3 DNA reads TGTGCCAGCAGCTTCGAGGGGAGGGCGCCCGTCAATGAGCAGTTCTTC.